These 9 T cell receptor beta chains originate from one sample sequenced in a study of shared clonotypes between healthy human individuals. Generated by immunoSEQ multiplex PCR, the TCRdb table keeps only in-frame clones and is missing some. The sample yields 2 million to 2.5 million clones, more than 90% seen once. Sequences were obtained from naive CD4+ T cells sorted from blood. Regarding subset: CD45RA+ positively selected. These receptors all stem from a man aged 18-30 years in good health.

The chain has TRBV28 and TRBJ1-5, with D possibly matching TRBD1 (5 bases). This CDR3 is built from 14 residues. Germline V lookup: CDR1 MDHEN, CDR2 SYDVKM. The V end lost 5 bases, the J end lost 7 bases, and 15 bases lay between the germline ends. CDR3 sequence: CASSDGGSGQPQHF. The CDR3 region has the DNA TGTGCCAGCAGTGATGGGGGATCCGGCCAGCCCCAGCATTTT.

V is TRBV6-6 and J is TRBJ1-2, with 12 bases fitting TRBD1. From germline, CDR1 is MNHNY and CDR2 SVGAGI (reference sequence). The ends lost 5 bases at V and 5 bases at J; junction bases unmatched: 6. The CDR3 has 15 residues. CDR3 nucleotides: TGTGCCAGCAGTCAAGGGACAGGGGGCATTTATGGCTACACCTTC. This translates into CASSQGTGGIYGYTF.

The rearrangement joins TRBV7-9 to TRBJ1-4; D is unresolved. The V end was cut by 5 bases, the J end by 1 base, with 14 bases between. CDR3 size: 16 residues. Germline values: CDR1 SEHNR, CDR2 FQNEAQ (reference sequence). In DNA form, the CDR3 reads TGTGCCAGCAGCAAGCTCAAAACGGGAACTAATGAAAAACTGTTTTTT. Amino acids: CASSKLKTGTNEKLFF. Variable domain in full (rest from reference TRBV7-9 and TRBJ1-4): DTGVSQNPRHKITKRGQNVTFRCDPISEHNRLYWYRQTLGQGPEFLTYFQNEAQLEKSRLLSDRFSAERPKGSFSTLEIQRTEQGDSAMYLCASSKLKTGTNEKLFFGSGTQLSVL.

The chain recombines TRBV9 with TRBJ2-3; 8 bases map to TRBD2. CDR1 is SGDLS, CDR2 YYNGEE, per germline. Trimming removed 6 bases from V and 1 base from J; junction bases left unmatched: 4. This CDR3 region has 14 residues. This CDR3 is CASTPGRGTDTQYF. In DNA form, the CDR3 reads TGTGCCAGCACTCCCGGGAGGGGCACAGATACGCAGTATTTT.

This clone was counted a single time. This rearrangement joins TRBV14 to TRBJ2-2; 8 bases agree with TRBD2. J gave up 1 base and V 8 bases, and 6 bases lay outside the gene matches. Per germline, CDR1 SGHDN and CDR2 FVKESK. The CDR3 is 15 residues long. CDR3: CASSLSGGNTGELFF. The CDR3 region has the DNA TGTGCCAGCTCCCTCAGCGGGGGGAACACCGGGGAGCTGTTTTTT.

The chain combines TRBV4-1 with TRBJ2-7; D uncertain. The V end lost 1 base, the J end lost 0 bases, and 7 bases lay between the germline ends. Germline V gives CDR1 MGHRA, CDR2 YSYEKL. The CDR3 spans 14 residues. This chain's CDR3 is CASSQGLFSYEQYF. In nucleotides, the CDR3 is TGCGCCAGCAGCCAAGGACTCTTCTCCTACGAGCAGTACTTC.

CDR3 region: CASSPVVAGGSNEQFF. The CDR3 region has the DNA TGCGCCAGCAGCCCGGTCGTTGCGGGAGGGAGCAATGAGCAGTTCTTC. This chain uses TRBV5-1 with TRBJ2-1, with 9 bases aligning to TRBD2. J lost 6 bases, V lost 4 bases, and 11 bases had no gene match. The CDR3 contains 16 residues. The germline CDR1 and CDR2 sequences are SGHRS and YFSETQ.

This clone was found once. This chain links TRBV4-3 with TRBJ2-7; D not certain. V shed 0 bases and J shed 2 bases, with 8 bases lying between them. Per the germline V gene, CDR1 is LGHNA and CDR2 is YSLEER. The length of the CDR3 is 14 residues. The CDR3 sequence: CASSQDTRTYEQYF. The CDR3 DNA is TGCGCCAGCAGCCAAGATACCCGTACCTACGAGCAGTACTTC.

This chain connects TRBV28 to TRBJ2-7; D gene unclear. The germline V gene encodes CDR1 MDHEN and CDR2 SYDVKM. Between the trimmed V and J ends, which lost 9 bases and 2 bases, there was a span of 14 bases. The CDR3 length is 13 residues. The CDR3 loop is CASWSSGTYEQYF. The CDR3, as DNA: TGTGCCAGTTGGTCTTCCGGAACCTACGAGCAGTACTTC.